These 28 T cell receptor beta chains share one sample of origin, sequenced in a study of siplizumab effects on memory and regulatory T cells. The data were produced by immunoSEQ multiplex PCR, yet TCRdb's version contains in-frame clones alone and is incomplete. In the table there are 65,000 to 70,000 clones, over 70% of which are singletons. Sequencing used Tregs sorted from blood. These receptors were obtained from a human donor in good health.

The CDR3 bases are TGTGCCAGCAGCTCCATGGTGAGGGGGGCCTCCCTACTAGGCGAGCAGTACTTC. This translates into CASSSMVRGASLLGEQYF. The gene calls are TRBV5-6 and TRBJ2-7; D could derive from TRBD1 or TRBD2 (6 bases each). Trimming removed 3 bases at V and 6 bases at J, with 28 bases between. Germline loops: CDR1 SGHDT, CDR2 YYEEEE. This CDR3 is built from 18 residues.

CDR3 region: CASSSGQPNIQYF. In nucleotides, the CDR3 is TGTGCCAGCAGTTCAGGACAGCCAAACATTCAGTACTTC. This chain joins TRBV28 and TRBJ2-4; weak D call: TRBD1 (6 bases). Germline V gene lookup returns CDR1 MDHEN and CDR2 SYDVKM. The V and J ends lost 4 bases and 6 bases respectively, with 10 bases between them. The CDR3 extends over 13 amino acids.

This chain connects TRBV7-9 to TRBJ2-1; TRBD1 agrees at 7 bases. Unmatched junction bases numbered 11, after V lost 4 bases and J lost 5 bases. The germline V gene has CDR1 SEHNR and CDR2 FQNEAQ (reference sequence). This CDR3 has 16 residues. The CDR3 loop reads CASSSPENTGDNEQFF. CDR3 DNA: TGTGCCAGCAGCTCACCCGAAAACACAGGGGACAATGAGCAGTTCTTC.

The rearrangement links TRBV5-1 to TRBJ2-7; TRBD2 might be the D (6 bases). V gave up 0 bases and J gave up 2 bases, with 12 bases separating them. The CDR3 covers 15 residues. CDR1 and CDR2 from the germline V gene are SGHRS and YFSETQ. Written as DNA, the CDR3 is TGCGCCAGCAGCTTGGGAGCGGGCCTAACCTACGAGCAGTACTTC. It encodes CASSLGAGLTYEQYF.

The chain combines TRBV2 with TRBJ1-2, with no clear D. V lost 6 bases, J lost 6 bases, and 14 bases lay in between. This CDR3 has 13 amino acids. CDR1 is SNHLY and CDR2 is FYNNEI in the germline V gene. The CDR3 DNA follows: TGTGCCAGCAGGGAACTCCAAACAAATGGCTACACCTTC. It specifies CASRELQTNGYTF. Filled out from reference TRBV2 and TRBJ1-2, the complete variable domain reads EPEVTQTPSHQVTQMGQEVILRCVPISNHLYFYWYRQILGQKVEFLVSFYNNEISEKSEIFDDQFSVERPDGSNFTLKIRSTKLEDSAMYFCASRELQTNGYTFGSGTRLTVV.

The CDR3 sequence: CASSLGLGDYPYNEQFF. The DNA of the CDR3 is TGTGCCAGCAGCTTAGGGTTGGGGGACTATCCCTACAATGAGCAGTTCTTC. V usage is TRBV7-3 and J usage is TRBJ2-1; 7 bases fit TRBD2. From germline, CDR1 is SGHTA and CDR2 FQGTGA. CDR3 length: 17 residues. With 2 bases clipped from V and 2 bases from J, the junction kept 9 bases outside the gene matches. The full variable domain, completed using reference TRBV7-3 and TRBJ2-1, is GAGVSQTPSNKVTEKGKYVELRCDPISGHTALYWYRQSLGQGPEFLIYFQGTGAADDSGLPNDRFFAVRPEGSVSTLKIQRTERGDSAVYLCASSLGLGDYPYNEQFFGPGTRLTVL.

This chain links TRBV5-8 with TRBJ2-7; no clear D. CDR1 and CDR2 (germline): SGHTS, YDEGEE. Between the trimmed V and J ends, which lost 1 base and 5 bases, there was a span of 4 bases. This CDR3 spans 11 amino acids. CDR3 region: CASSLIDEQYF. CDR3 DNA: TGTGCCAGCAGCTTGATAGACGAGCAGTACTTC. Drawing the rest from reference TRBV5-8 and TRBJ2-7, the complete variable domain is EAGVTQSPTHLIKTRGQQATLRCSPISGHTSVYWYQQALGLGLQFLLWYDEGEERNRGNFPPRFSGRQFPNYSSELNVNALELEDSALYLCASSLIDEQYFGPGTRLTVT.

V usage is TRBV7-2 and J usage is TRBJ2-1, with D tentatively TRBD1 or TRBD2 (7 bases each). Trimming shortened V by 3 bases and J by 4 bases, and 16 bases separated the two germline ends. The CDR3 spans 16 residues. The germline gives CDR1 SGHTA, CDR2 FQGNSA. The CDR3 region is CASSFAGGGYYNEQFF. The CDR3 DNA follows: TGTGCCAGCAGCTTCGCAGGGGGGGGCTATTACAATGAGCAGTTCTTC.

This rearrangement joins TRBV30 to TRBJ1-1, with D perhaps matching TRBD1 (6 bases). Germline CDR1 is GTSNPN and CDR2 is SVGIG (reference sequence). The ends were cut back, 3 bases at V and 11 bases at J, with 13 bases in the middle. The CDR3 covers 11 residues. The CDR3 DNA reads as TGTGCCTGGAGCGACAGGCTTGGGGCTTTCTTT. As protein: CAWSDRLGAFF.

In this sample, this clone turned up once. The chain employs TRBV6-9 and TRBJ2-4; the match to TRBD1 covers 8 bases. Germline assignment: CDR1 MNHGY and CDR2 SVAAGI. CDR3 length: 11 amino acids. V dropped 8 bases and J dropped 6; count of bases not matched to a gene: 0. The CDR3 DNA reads TGTGCCAGCGGACAGGGAAACATTCAGTACTTC. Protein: CASGQGNIQYF.

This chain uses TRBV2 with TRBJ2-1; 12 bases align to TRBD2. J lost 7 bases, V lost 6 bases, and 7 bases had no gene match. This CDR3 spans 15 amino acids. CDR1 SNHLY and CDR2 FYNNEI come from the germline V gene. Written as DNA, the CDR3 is TGTGCCAGCAGGGAGACTAGCGGGAGATCAAATGAGCAGTTCTTC. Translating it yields CASRETSGRSNEQFF. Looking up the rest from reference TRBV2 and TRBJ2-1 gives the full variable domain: EPEVTQTPSHQVTQMGQEVILRCVPISNHLYFYWYRQILGQKVEFLVSFYNNEISEKSEIFDDQFSVERPDGSNFTLKIRSTKLEDSAMYFCASRETSGRSNEQFFGPGTRLTVL.

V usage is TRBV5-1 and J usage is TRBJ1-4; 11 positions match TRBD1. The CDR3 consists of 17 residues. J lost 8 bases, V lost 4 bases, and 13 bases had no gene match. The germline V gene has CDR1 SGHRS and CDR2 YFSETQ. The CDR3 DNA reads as TGCGCCAGCAGCCCCAGGGGACAGGGGGGAGCGGAGGAAAAACTGTTTTTT. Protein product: CASSPRGQGGAEEKLFF.

CDR3 sequence reads: CASRSGGGGQPQHF. As DNA, the CDR3 is TGTGCCAGCAGGTCAGGGGGCGGGGGTCAGCCCCAGCATTTT. The V call is TRBV28, the J call TRBJ1-5; the match to TRBD1 covers 8 bases. This CDR3 has 14 amino acids. V dropped 6 bases and J dropped 6; count of bases not matched to a gene: 7. Germline loops: CDR1 MDHEN, CDR2 SYDVKM.

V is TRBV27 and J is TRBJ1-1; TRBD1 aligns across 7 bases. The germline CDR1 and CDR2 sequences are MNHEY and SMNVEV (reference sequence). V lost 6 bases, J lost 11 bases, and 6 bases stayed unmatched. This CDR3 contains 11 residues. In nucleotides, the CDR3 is TGTGCCAGCAGCCGCGACAGGGTTGCTTTCTTT. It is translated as CASSRDRVAFF.

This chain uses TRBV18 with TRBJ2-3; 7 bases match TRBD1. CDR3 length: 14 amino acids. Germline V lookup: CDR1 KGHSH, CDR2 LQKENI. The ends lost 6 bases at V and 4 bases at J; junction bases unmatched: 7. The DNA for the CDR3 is TGTGCCAGCTCTTCCCCAGGGGGTCCAGATACGCAGTATTTT. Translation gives CASSSPGGPDTQYF. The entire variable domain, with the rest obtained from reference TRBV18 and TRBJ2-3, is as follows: NAGVMQNPRHLVRRRGQEARLRCSPMKGHSHVYWYRQLPEEGLKFMVYLQKENIIDESGMPKERFSAEFPKEGPSILRIQQVVRGDSAAYFCASSSPGGPDTQYFGPGTRLTVL.

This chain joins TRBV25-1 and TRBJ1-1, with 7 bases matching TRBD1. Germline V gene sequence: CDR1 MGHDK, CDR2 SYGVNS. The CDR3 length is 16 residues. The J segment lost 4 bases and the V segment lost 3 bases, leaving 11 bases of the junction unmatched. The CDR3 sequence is CASSDRAGGIRTEAFF. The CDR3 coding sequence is TGTGCCAGCAGTGACAGGGCAGGGGGAATTCGCACTGAAGCTTTCTTT. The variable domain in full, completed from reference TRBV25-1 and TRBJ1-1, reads EADIYQTPRYLVIGTGKKITLECSQTMGHDKMYWYQQDPGMELHLIHYSYGVNSTEKGDLSSESTVSRIRTEHFPLTLESARPSHTSQYLCASSDRAGGIRTEAFFGQGTRLTVV.

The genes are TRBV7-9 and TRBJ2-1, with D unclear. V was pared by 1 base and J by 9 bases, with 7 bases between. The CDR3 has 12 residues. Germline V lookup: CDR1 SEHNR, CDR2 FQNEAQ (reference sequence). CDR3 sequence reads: CASSLVRGEQFF. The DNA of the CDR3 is TGTGCCAGCAGCTTAGTACGAGGTGAGCAGTTCTTC.

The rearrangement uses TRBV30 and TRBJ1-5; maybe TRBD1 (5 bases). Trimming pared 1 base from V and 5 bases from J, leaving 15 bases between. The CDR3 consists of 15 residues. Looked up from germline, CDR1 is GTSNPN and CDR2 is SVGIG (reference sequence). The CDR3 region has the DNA TGTGCCTGGAGTGGGGGGGGACTCCTTTATCAGCCCCAGCATTTT. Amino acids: CAWSGGGLLYQPQHF.

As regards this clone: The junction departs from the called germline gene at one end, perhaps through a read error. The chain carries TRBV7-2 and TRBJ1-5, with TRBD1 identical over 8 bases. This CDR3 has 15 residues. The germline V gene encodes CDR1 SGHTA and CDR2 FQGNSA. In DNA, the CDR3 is TGTGCCGGCAGCCGAGGACAGGGATTCAATCAGCCCCAGCATTTT. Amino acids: CAGSRGQGFNQPQHF.

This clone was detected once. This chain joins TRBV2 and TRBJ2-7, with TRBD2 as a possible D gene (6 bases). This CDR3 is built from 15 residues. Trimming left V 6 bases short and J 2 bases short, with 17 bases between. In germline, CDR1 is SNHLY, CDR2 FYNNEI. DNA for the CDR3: TGTGCCAGCAGGGTGGGACTGGCGCCCGCCTACGAGCAGTACTTC. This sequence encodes CASRVGLAPAYEQYF.

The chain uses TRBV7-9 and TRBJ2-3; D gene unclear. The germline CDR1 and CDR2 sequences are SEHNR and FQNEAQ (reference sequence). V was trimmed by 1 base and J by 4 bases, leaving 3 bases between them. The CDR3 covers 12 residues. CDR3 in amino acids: CASSLDSDTQYF. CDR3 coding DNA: TGTGCCAGCAGCTTAGACTCAGATACGCAGTATTTT.

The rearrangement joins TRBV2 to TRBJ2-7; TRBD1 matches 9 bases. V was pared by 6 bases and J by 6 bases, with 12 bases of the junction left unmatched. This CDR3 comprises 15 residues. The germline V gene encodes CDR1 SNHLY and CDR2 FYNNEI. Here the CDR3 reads CASRLLGTGPGEQYF. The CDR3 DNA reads TGTGCCAGCAGACTCCTAGGGACAGGGCCGGGCGAGCAGTACTTC.

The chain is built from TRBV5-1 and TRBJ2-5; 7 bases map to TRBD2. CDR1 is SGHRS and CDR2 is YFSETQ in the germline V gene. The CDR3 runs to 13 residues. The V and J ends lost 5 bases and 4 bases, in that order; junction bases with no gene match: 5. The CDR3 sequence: CASRGGDAETQYF. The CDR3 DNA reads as TGCGCCAGCAGGGGAGGGGATGCAGAGACCCAGTACTTC.

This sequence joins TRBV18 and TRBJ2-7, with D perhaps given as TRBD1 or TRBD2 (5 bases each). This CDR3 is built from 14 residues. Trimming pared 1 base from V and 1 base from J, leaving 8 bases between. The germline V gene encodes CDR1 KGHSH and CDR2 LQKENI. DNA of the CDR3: TGTGCCAGCTCACCACGTGGGGGATCCTACGAGCAGTACTTC. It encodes CASSPRGGSYEQYF.

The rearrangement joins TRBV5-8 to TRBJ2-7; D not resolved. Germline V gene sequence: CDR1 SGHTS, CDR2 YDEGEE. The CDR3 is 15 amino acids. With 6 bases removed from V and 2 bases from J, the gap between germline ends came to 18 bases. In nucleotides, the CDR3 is TGTGCCAGCACCCCTCGAATCGGACCGACCTACGAGCAGTACTTC. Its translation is CASTPRIGPTYEQYF.

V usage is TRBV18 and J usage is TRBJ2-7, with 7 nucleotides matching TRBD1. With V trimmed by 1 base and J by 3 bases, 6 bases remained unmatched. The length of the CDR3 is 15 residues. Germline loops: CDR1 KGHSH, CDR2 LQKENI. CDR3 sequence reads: CASSPQPGQIYEQYF. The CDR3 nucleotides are TGTGCCAGCTCACCACAACCGGGACAGATCTACGAGCAGTACTTC.

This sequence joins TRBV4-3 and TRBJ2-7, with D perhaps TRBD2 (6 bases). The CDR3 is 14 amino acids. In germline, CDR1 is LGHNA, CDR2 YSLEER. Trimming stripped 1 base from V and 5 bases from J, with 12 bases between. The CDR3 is CASSQAVGGNEQYF. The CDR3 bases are TGCGCCAGCAGCCAAGCCGTTGGAGGGAACGAGCAGTACTTC.

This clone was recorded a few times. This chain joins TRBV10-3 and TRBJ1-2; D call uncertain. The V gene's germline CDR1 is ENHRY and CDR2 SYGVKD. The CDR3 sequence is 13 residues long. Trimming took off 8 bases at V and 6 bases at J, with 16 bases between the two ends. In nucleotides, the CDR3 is TGTGCCATCCGGAGGGAGGCTGGCGATGGCTACACCTTC. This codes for CAIRREAGDGYTF.